This T cell receptor (beta chain) was recovered during a study of identical twins. Unmatched junction bases numbered 11, after V lost 4 bases and J lost 4 bases. The germline gives CDR1 SGHRS, CDR2 YFSETQ. This CDR3 has 16 residues. MiXCR, applied by TCRdb to the 5' RACE reads, yields one record per CDR3 protein. The table lists some 440,000 distinct CDR3 sequences, 24% of them singletons. This same sample was also part of a study on T cells expressing NK-cell markers. From that report: It was sorted CD3+CD56-NKG2C+, CD3+CD56+NKG2C- and CD3+CD56+NKG2C+ T cells that provided the TCR beta repertoires. Among the eight sequenced donors, seven tested HCMV-seropositive and one tested seronegative.

This TCR came from a woman aged 18-29 years in good health. Sequencing input: CD4+ T cells sorted from blood. The rearrangement joins TRBV5-1 to TRBJ2-3, with 8 bases aligning to TRBD1. Here the CDR3 DNA reads TGCGCCAGCAGCCTTATTGGACAGGGTTTAGCAGATACGCAGTATTTT. Protein sequence: CASSLIGQGLADTQYF.